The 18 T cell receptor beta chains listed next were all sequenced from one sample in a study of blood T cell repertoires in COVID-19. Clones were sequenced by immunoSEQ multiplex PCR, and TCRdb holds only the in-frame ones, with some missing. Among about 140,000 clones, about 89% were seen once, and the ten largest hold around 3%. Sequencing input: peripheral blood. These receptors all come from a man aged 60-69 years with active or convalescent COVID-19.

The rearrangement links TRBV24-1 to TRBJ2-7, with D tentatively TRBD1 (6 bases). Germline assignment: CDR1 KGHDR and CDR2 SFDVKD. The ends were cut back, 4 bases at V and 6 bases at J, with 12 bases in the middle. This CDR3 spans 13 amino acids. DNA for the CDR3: TGTGCCACCAGTGACCCTACAGGGTTCGAGCAGTACTTC. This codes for CATSDPTGFEQYF.

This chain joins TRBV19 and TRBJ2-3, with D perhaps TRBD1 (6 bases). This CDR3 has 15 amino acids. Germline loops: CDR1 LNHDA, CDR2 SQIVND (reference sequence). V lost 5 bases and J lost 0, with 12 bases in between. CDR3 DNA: TGTGCCAGTAGTCCCTGGACAGCTAGCACAGATACGCAGTATTTT. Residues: CASSPWTASTDTQYF.

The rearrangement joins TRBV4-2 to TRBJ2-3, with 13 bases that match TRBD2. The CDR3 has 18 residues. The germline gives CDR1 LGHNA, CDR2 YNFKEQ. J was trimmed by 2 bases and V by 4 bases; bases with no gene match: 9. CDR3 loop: CASSRTAGTSGATDTQYF. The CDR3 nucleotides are TGTGCCAGCAGCCGGACCGCCGGGACTAGCGGGGCCACAGATACGCAGTATTTT.

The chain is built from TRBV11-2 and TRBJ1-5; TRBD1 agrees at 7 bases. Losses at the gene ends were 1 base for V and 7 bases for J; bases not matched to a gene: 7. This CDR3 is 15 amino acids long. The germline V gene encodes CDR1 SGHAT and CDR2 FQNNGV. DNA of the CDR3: TGTGCCAGCAGCTTAGGCGACAGGGCTGGACAGCCCCAGCATTTT. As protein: CASSLGDRAGQPQHF.

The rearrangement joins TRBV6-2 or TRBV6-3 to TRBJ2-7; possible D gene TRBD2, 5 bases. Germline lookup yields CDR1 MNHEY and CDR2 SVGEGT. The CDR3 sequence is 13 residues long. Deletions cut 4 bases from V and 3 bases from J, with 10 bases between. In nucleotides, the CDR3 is TGTGCCAGCAGTTTAGCGATCGGCTACGAGCAGTACTTC. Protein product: CASSLAIGYEQYF.

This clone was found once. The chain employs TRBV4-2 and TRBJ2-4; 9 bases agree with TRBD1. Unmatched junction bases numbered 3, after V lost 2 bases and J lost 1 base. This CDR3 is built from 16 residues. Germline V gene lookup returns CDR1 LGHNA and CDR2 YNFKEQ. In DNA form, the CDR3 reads TGTGCCAGCAGCCAACCCGGGACAGGGGCCAAAAACATTCAGTACTTC. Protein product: CASSQPGTGAKNIQYF.

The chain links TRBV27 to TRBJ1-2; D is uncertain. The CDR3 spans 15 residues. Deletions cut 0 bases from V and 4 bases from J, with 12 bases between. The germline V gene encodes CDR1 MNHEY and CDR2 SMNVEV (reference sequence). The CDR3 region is CASSLSTRSFYGYTF. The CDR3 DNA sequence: TGTGCCAGCAGTTTATCCACGCGGTCCTTCTATGGCTACACCTTC.

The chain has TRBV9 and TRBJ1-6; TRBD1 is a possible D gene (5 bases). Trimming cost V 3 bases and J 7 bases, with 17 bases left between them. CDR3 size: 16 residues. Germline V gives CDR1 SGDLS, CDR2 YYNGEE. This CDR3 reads CASSAEMGGWNSPLHF. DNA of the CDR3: TGTGCCAGCAGCGCCGAGATGGGGGGGTGGAATTCACCCCTCCACTTT. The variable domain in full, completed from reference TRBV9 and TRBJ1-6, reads DSGVTQTPKHLITATGQRVTLRCSPRSGDLSVYWYQQSLDQGLQFLIQYYNGEERAKGNILERFSAQQFPDLHSELNLSSLELGDSALYFCASSAEMGGWNSPLHFGNGTRLTVT.

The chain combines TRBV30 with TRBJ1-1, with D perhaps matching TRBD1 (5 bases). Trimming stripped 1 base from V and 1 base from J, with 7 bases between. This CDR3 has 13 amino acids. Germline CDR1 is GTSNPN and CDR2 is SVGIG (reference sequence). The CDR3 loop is CAWSGGKNTEAFF. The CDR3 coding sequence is TGTGCCTGGAGTGGGGGCAAGAACACTGAAGCTTTCTTT.

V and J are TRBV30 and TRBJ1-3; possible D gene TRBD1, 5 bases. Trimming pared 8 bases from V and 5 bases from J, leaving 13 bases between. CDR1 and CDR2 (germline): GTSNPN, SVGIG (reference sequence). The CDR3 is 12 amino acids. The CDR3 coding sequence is TGTGCCGGGACTCCTTTCCGAAACACCATATATTTT. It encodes CAGTPFRNTIYF.

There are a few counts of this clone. Here the CDR3 reads CASGELAGISDTQYF. Here the CDR3 DNA reads TGTGCCAGCGGGGAGCTAGCGGGGATCTCAGATACGCAGTATTTT. The gene calls are TRBV2 and TRBJ2-3; the match to TRBD2 covers 9 bases. J lost 4 bases, V lost 8 bases, and 10 bases had no gene match. The CDR3 contains 15 residues. Germline lookup yields CDR1 SNHLY and CDR2 FYNNEI.

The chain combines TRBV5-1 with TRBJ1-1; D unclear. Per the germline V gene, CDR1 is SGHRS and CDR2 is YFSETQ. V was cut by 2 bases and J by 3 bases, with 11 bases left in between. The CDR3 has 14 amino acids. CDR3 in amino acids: CASSFPSRDTEAFF. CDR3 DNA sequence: TGCGCCAGCAGCTTCCCGAGCCGGGACACTGAAGCTTTCTTT.

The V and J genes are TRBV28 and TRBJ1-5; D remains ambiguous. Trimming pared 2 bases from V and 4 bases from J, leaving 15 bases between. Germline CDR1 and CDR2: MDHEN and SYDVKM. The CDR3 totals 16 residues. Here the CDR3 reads CASSLNLPRGNQPQHF. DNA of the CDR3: TGTGCCAGCAGTTTAAATCTGCCGCGGGGTAATCAGCCCCAGCATTTT.

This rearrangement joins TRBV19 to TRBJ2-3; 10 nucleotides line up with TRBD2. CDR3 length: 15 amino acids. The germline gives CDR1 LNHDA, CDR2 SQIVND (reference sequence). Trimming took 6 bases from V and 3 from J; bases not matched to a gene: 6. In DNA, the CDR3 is TGTGCCAGTAGGAAGCTAGCGGGGGTAACAGATACGCAGTATTTT. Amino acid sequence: CASRKLAGVTDTQYF.

The DNA of the CDR3 is TGTGCCAGCAGCGAGGGACATTTCAATCAGCCCCAGCATTTT. It specifies CASSEGHFNQPQHF. V and J are TRBV6-5 and TRBJ1-5; D possibly corresponds to TRBD1 (6 bases). Trimming stripped 6 bases from V and 3 bases from J, with 12 bases between. This CDR3 has 14 amino acids. Germline CDR1 MNHEY, CDR2 SVGAGI.

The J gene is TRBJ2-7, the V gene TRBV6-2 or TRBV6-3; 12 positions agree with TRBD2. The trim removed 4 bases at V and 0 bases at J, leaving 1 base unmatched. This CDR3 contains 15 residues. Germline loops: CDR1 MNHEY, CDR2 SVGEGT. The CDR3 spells CASSSTSGSSYEQYF. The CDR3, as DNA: TGTGCCAGCAGTTCGACTAGCGGGAGCTCCTACGAGCAGTACTTC.

As DNA, the CDR3 is TGCGCCAGCAGCGCCGGACTAGCGGGGGGCACCGGGGAGCTGTTTTTT. Translating it yields CASSAGLAGGTGELFF. The V call is TRBV5-1, the J call TRBJ2-2, with TRBD2 matching over 14 bases. The germline gives CDR1 SGHRS, CDR2 YFSETQ. J was trimmed by 4 bases and V by 4 bases; bases with no gene match: 3. The CDR3 totals 16 residues. The variable domain in full, with the rest retrieved from reference TRBV5-1 and TRBJ2-2, is KAGVTQTPRYLIKTRGQQVTLSCSPISGHRSVSWYQQTPGQGLQFLFEYFSETQRNKGNFPGRFSGRQFSNSRSEMNVSTLELGDSALYLCASSAGLAGGTGELFFGEGSRLTVL.

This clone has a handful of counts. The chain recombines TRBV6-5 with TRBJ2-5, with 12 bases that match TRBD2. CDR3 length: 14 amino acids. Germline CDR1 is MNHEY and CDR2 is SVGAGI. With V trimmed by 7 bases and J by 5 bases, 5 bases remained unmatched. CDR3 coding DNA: TGTGCCAGCACTAGCGGGGGGGCCGCGGAGACCCAGTACTTC. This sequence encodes CASTSGGAAETQYF.